Listed below are T cell receptor beta chains from one sample, sequenced in a study of cytomegalovirus exposure and HLA in healthy donors. The assay was immunoSEQ multiplex PCR, and TCRdb's table has in-frame clones only and misses some. The top ten clones hold about 3.4% of a sample with about 170,000 clones, 60% to 85% of them seen once. The sequenced material came from PBMCs. All receptors come from a woman aged 45-65 years in good health and CMV-seropositive. CDR3s include the opening cysteine and the closing phenylalanine or tryptophan. Each record gives: J gene, clone size, CDR3 length, V gene, D gene, CDR3 protein, CDR3 DNA. A D gene is named only where the DNA matches it firmly. The size field is filled for only some rows; it gives once, few, many or a size class.

J: TRBJ2-7; size: -; length: 19; V: TRBV11-1; D: TRBD1; CDR3: CASSLTLVPGTGKAYEQYF; DNA: TGTGCCAGCAGCTTAACGCTAGTCCCCGGGACAGGTAAAGCCTACGAGCAGTACTTC
J: TRBJ1-1; size: -; length: 16; V: TRBV27; D: TRBD1; CDR3: CASSLLGQGARTEAFF; DNA: TGTGCCAGCAGTTTACTGGGACAGGGGGCGCGCACTGAAGCTTTCTTT
J: TRBJ2-7; size: -; length: 11; V: TRBV28; D: TRBD2; CDR3: CASSPSGSPSF; DNA: TGTGCCAGCAGCCCAAGCGGGAGCCCTAGCTTC
J: TRBJ2-2; size: -; length: 15; V: TRBV4-3; D: TRBD1; CDR3: CASSQTGGQFGELFF; DNA: TGCGCCAGCAGTCAGACAGGGGGCCAGTTCGGGGAGCTGTTTTTT
J: TRBJ1-1; size: -; length: 17; V: TRBV19; D: TRBD1; CDR3: CASIFLGLQGTGTEAFF; DNA: TGTGCCAGTATTTTCTTGGGTTTACAGGGGACGGGCACTGAAGCTTTCTTT
J: TRBJ1-1; size: once; length: 11; V: TRBV5-1; D: -; CDR3: CASSAEAGAFF; DNA: TGCGCCAGCAGCGCAGAAGCAGGGGCTTTCTTT
J: TRBJ1-5; size: -; length: 14; V: TRBV28; D: -; CDR3: CASSPDSSNQPQHF; DNA: TGTGCCAGCAGCCCCGACAGTAGCAATCAGCCCCAGCATTTT
J: TRBJ1-1; size: -; length: 13; V: TRBV7-9; D: TRBD1; CDR3: CASRIPGGTEAFF; DNA: TGTGCCAGCAGGATACCAGGGGGCACTGAAGCTTTCTTT
J: TRBJ1-1; size: few; length: 13; V: TRBV11-1; D: -; CDR3: CASSVNLNTEAFF; DNA: TGTGCCAGCAGCGTAAACTTGAACACTGAAGCTTTCTTT
J: TRBJ1-4; size: -; length: 16; V: TRBV19; D: -; CDR3: CASSTSLVTLNEKLFF; DNA: TGTGCCAGTAGTACCTCACTCGTGACATTAAATGAAAAACTGTTTTTT